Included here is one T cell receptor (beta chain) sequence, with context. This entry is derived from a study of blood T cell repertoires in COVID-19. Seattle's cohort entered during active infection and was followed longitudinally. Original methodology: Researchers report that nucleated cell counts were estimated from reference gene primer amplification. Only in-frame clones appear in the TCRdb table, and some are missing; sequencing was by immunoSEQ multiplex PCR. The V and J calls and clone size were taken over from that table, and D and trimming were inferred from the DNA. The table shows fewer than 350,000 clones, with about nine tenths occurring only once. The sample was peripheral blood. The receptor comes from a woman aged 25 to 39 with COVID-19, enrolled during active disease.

This chain's CDR3 is CASSRTGMMNTEAFF. The CDR3, as DNA: TGTGCCAGCAGTCGGACAGGGATGATGAACACTGAAGCTTTCTTT. The rearrangement uses TRBV4-2 and TRBJ1-1, with TRBD1 matching 8 bases. Germline lookup yields CDR1 LGHNA and CDR2 YNFKEQ. V dropped 6 bases and J dropped 0; count of bases not matched to a gene: 6. The CDR3 extends over 15 amino acids.